Presented here are 10 T cell receptor beta chains from one specimen sequenced in a study of blood T cell repertoires in COVID-19. Clones were read by immunoSEQ multiplex PCR, and TCRdb kept only the in-frame ones, dropping some. This sample has over 250,000 clones, with around nine tenths found just once. Source material: peripheral blood. These receptors were obtained from a man aged 35-49 years who had recovered from COVID-19.

A single count supports this clone. This sequence joins TRBV19 and TRBJ2-5, with D possibly TRBD1 on 6 matching bases. The CDR3 extends over 12 amino acids. Germline V gives CDR1 LNHDA, CDR2 SQIVND (reference sequence). Trimming pared 5 bases from V and 5 bases from J, leaving 9 bases between. As DNA, the CDR3 is TGTGCCAGTAGTTTGCAGGGGGAGACCCAGTACTTC. Protein sequence: CASSLQGETQYF.

The V and J genes are TRBV27 and TRBJ2-2; TRBD2 might be the D (5 bases). Germline CDR1 is MNHEY and CDR2 is SMNVEV (reference sequence). The ends were cut back, 3 bases at V and 6 bases at J, with 8 bases in the middle. The CDR3 consists of 13 residues. CDR3 sequence (DNA): TGTGCCAGCAGTTTGTCGGGATCCGGGGAGCTGTTTTTT. Protein product: CASSLSGSGELFF.

The gene calls are TRBV7-6 and TRBJ2-2, with 7 bases aligning to TRBD1. Germline V lookup: CDR1 SGHVS, CDR2 FNYEAQ. This CDR3 has 17 amino acids. The trim removed 2 bases at V and 4 bases at J, leaving 10 bases unmatched. CDR3 sequence reads: CASSLLRQGVVTGELFF. DNA of the CDR3: TGTGCCAGCAGCTTATTACGACAGGGTGTCGTCACCGGGGAGCTGTTTTTT.

Note on this clone: Other DNA sequences from this sample encode an identical CDR3 as well. The gene calls are TRBV11-2 and TRBJ2-5; perhaps TRBD2 as D (7 bases). The germline gives CDR1 SGHAT, CDR2 FQNNGV. The CDR3 has 15 amino acids. Between the trimmed V and J ends, which lost 1 base and 5 bases, there was a span of 14 bases. For the CDR3, the DNA is TGTGCCAGCAGCTTAGCGGGGGGCTCCTTGGAGACCCAGTACTTC. Translated: CASSLAGGSLETQYF.

The chain carries TRBV2 and TRBJ1-5; D might be TRBD1 (5 bases). The CDR3 is made up of 17 amino acids. Trimming removed 6 bases at V and 0 bases at J, with 18 bases between. From germline, CDR1 is SNHLY and CDR2 FYNNEI. CDR3 region: CASRTGPRDYSNQPQHF. In DNA form, the CDR3 reads TGTGCCAGCAGAACCGGGCCCAGGGATTATAGCAATCAGCCCCAGCATTTT.

The gene calls are TRBV5-1 and TRBJ1-5; 8 bases line up with TRBD1. CDR3 size: 14 residues. Trimming at V came to 2 bases and at J to 5 bases, leaving 3 bases not matched to a gene. Per the germline V gene, CDR1 is SGHRS and CDR2 is YFSETQ. DNA of the CDR3: TGCGCCAGCAGCTTACGGACAGGGCATCAGCCCCAGCATTTT. Translated: CASSLRTGHQPQHF. Together with reference TRBV5-1 and TRBJ1-5, the CDR3 gives the full variable domain: KAGVTQTPRYLIKTRGQQVTLSCSPISGHRSVSWYQQTPGQGLQFLFEYFSETQRNKGNFPGRFSGRQFSNSRSEMNVSTLELGDSALYLCASSLRTGHQPQHFGDGTRLSIL.

The J gene is TRBJ1-1, the V gene TRBV9; D is ambiguous. V lost 6 bases, J lost 0 bases, and 12 bases lay in between. This CDR3 spans 14 amino acids. Germline-derived CDR1 and CDR2 are SGDLS and YYNGEE. The CDR3 reads CASTSGGLNTEAFF. The CDR3 DNA follows: TGTGCCAGCACCTCCGGAGGGTTGAACACTGAAGCTTTCTTT.

The V and J genes are TRBV19 and TRBJ1-1; tentatively, D is TRBD1 (5 bases). Looked up from germline, CDR1 is LNHDA and CDR2 is SQIVND (reference sequence). The CDR3 sequence is 13 residues long. The ends were cut back, 7 bases at V and 7 bases at J, with 16 bases in the middle. CDR3 bases: TGTGCCAGTATGGGGCGGGGGGTGAGTGAAGCTTTCTTT. Its protein is CASMGRGVSEAFF.

The V call is TRBV6-5, the J call TRBJ2-5, with 8 bases that match TRBD2. The CDR3 has 15 amino acids. V lost 8 bases to trimming and J lost 1 base; unmatched junction nucleotides: 9. CDR1 MNHEY and CDR2 SVGAGI come from the germline V gene. The CDR3 nucleotides read TGTGCCAGCTACCCTAGCGGGCACTTCCAAGAGACCCAGTACTTC. Its protein product is CASYPSGHFQETQYF.

The V and J genes are TRBV11-2 and TRBJ2-7, with TRBD2 matching 9 bases. Losses at the gene ends were 0 bases for V and 2 bases for J; bases not matched to a gene: 5. The length of the CDR3 is 16 residues. Germline V gene lookup returns CDR1 SGHAT and CDR2 FQNNGV. CDR3 bases: TGTGCCAGCAGCTTAGATCGGGCTAGCGGGACCTACGAGCAGTACTTC. This sequence encodes CASSLDRASGTYEQYF.